Listed below are T cell receptor beta chains from one sample, sequenced in a study of T-cell memory formation after mild COVID-19. A single record per CDR3 protein comes from TCRdb applying MiXCR to the 5' RACE reads. This sample has 50,000 to 75,000 distinct CDR3 sequences; 9% to 9.5% occur once, and the top ten carry around 1.2%. Material for sequencing was PBMCs or a T cell subset sorted from them (not recorded which). The receptors were gathered from a man younger than 35 who had mild COVID-19 (a few samples of this study predate the infection). Cell type and time point are not known. Each CDR3 is given with its conserved first and last residue.

TRBV4-1	TRBJ2-3	CASSQVGAQSTDTQYF
TRBV5-1	TRBJ1-6	CASKGEGSPLHF
TRBV5-1	TRBJ2-5	CASSLGTSGKSQETQYF
TRBV29-1	TRBJ2-7	CSVYGQGSYEQYF
TRBV16	TRBJ1-1	CASTPRGGNTEAFF
TRBV7-8	TRBJ2-2	CASSRQGNTGELFF
TRBV7-9	TRBJ1-1	CASSFKRMMNTEAFF
TRBV20-1	TRBJ2-7	CSAEAGSEQYF
TRBV6-6	TRBJ1-3	CASSYSGGNTIYF
TRBV15	TRBJ2-5	CATSRDAGVETQYF
TRBV10-3	TRBJ1-5	CAISPDEGGQPQHF
TRBV6-2/TRBV6-3	TRBJ2-4	CASRTGGFDKNIQYF
TRBV7-2	TRBJ2-5	CASGGYQETKYF
TRBV3-1	TRBJ2-3	CASSQGVGTTDTQYF
TRBV7-2	TRBJ2-5	CASSRTSGDETQYF